This is a list of T cell receptor beta chains from one sample in a study of cytotoxic CD8 clonotypes in ibrutinib-treated CLL. TCRdb's copy holds only in-frame clones and misses some; the assay was immunoSEQ multiplex PCR. The repertoire holds about 300,000 clones, with 70% to 80% as singletons. The material sequenced was PBMCs, taken at disease progression, from a patient treated with ibrutinib. Receptors originate from a human donor with chronic lymphocytic leukemia. The CDR3 runs from the conserved cysteine through the conserved F or W. The D gene is left open where the match is weak. Not all rows give a size; the values are once, few, many and, for expanded clones, a class.

>TRBJ1-5|.|.|TRBV10-2
TGCGCCAGCAGTGTTGGCAGCCTCAATCAGCCCCAGCATTTT
CASSVGSLNQPQHF
>TRBJ1-3|.|.|TRBV28
TGTGCCAGCAGACTCCGGGGCAACTCTGGAAACACCATATATTTT
CASRLRGNSGNTIYF
>TRBJ1-4|.|.|TRBV29-1
TGCAGCGAGCCCTTAGAGGGTGAAAAACTGTTTTTT
CSEPLEGEKLFF
>TRBJ2-7|.|.|TRBV5-5
TGTGCCAGCAGCTTGGGCTATTTCGCCTACGAGCAGTACTTC
CASSLGYFAYEQYF
>TRBJ1-5|.|.|TRBV4-2
TGTGCCAGCAGCCAAGATGGTGATAAATACCCGCGGGGATATAGCAATCAGCCCCAGCATTTT
CASSQDGDKYPRGYSNQPQHF
>TRBJ2-2|.|.|TRBV19
TGTGCCAGCTATTCCACCGGGGAGCTGTTTTTT
CASYSTGELFF
>TRBJ2-7|.|.|TRBV29-1
TGCAGCGTTGAAGATCGCTCTGGCGAGCAGTACTTC
CSVEDRSGEQYF
>TRBJ1-5|.|.|TRBV29-1
TGCAGCGTTGGGGCAGGGGCTGGTCAGCCCCAGCATTTT
CSVGAGAGQPQHF
>TRBJ2-1|TRBD2|once|TRBV18
TGTGCCAGCTCAATGGCGGGGGGAATACCCAATGAGCAGTTCTTC
CASSMAGGIPNEQFF
>TRBJ2-3|TRBD2|.|TRBV9
TGTGCCAGCAGTGCACTAGCGGCTAGCACAGATACGCAGTATTTT
CASSALAASTDTQYF
>TRBJ2-7|TRBD1|.|TRBV4-1
TGCGCCAGCAGCCAAGATCCAGGGGGCTCCTACGAGCAGTACTTC
CASSQDPGGSYEQYF
>TRBJ1-2|.|.|TRBV29-1
TGCAGCGTTTGGGATGGCCGTTCCTATGGCTACACCTTC
CSVWDGRSYGYTF
>TRBJ2-5|.|.|TRBV5-1
TGCGCCAGCAGCCCTGCAGGGGTTTGGTTACAAGAGACCCAGTACTTC
CASSPAGVWLQETQYF
>TRBJ2-5|TRBD1|.|TRBV19
TGTGCCAGTAGTATAGAGGGGGGACAGGGTCCAGAGACCCAGTACTTC
CASSIEGGQGPETQYF
>TRBJ2-7|TRBD2|few|TRBV7-2
TGTGCCAGCAGCGTCGGACTAGCGGGAGCCTACGAGCAGTACTTC
CASSVGLAGAYEQYF
>TRBJ2-4|.|.|TRBV5-8
TGTGCCAGCCCCGAAAACTTAGCCAAAAACATTCAGTACTTC
CASPENLAKNIQYF
>TRBJ1-2|.|.|TRBV19
TGTGCCAGTAGTATAGGGCAGGGCCTCGGCGGCTACACCTTC
CASSIGQGLGGYTF
>TRBJ2-7|TRBD1|.|TRBV29-1
TGCAGCGTTGATACAGGGGAGACCTACGAGCAGTACTTC
CSVDTGETYEQYF
>TRBJ1-6|.|.|TRBV12-5
TGTGCTAGTGGTTTTGGCCAGGGACGATCACCCCTCCACTTT
CASGFGQGRSPLHF
>TRBJ2-7|.|.|TRBV4-3
TGCGCCAGCAGCCAAGATTGGGGCAGCCCCTACGAGCAGTACTTC
CASSQDWGSPYEQYF
>TRBJ2-3|TRBD1|once|TRBV7-9
TGTGCCAGCAGCCCGCCGGACAGGAGCACAGATACGCAGTATTTT
CASSPPDRSTDTQYF
>TRBJ2-3|.|.|TRBV7-9
TGTGCCAGCAGCTTACTCCTGGGAATGGACCCCACAGATACGCAGTATTTT
CASSLLLGMDPTDTQYF
>TRBJ1-2|.|.|TRBV6-5
TGTGCCAGCAGTTTTGGTAGGGGGTGGGGGGGCTACACCTTC
CASSFGRGWGGYTF
>TRBJ1-1|.|.|TRBV6-5
TGTGCCAGCAGCCACGGGCAGAACACTGAAGCTTTCTTT
CASSHGQNTEAFF
>TRBJ2-6|.|few|TRBV9
TGTGCCAGCAGCGTAGCCTCTGGGGCCAACGTCCTGACTTTC
CASSVASGANVLTF
>TRBJ2-5|.|.|TRBV27
TGTGCCAGCAGTTTAGTGATAAGGGAGACCCAGTACTTC
CASSLVIRETQYF
>TRBJ2-1|TRBD1|.|TRBV9
TGTGCCAGCAGCTTTACCGGGACAGGGGACAATGAGCAGTTCTTC
CASSFTGTGDNEQFF
>TRBJ1-2|TRBD1|once|TRBV29-1
TGCAGCGGCCACCCGGGACAGGGAGGAGGCTACACCTTC
CSGHPGQGGGYTF
>TRBJ1-4|TRBD1|.|TRBV4-3
TGCGCCAGCAGCCAAACAGGGGGTGAAAAACTGTTTTTT
CASSQTGGEKLFF
>TRBJ1-6|.|.|TRBV5-1
TGCGCCAGCAGCTTGGGCGGCAGGTTCGAGTCACCCCTCCACTTT
CASSLGGRFESPLHF
>TRBJ2-7|.|.|TRBV27
TGTGCCAGCAGTTTCGGCAGGGACTCCTACGAGCAGTACTTC
CASSFGRDSYEQYF
>TRBJ1-6|TRBD1|.|TRBV18
TGTGCCAGCTGGGACAGGGGGCTTTCACCCCTCCACTTT
CASWDRGLSPLHF
>TRBJ2-5|TRBD2|.|TRBV27
TGTGCCAGCAGCCCCATCGGGGGGAGGGCGACCCAGTACTTC
CASSPIGGRATQYF
>TRBJ1-2|TRBD1|.|TRBV10-2
TGCGCCAGCAGTGGCGGGACAGTCAAAATAAATGGCTACACCTTC
CASSGGTVKINGYTF
>TRBJ2-7|TRBD1|.|TRBV18
TGTGCCAGCTCACCAGGGACAGGGCGCGAGCAGTACTTC
CASSPGTGREQYF
>TRBJ2-1|TRBD2|.|TRBV2
TGTGCCACACAACCCCGGACTAGCGGGAGGGTTGAGCAGTTCTTC
CATQPRTSGRVEQFF
>TRBJ2-7|.|.|TRBV7-9
TGTGCCAGCAGCCGGACAGAAAGCTACGAGCAGTACTTC
CASSRTESYEQYF
>TRBJ2-3|TRBD1|.|TRBV11-3
TGTGCCAGCAGCTTGGCTGGGACAGGGGGCAGAACAGATACGCAGTATTTT
CASSLAGTGGRTDTQYF
>TRBJ1-1|.|.|TRBV27
TGTGCCAGCAGTTTAAGGTTAGGCACTGAAGCTTTCTTT
CASSLRLGTEAFF
>TRBJ2-3|.|.|TRBV5-8
TGTGCCAGCAGCGCGCTAGCAGCCCCCACCACAGATACGCAGTATTTT
CASSALAAPTTDTQYF
>TRBJ1-2|.|.|TRBV7-9
TGTGCCAGCAGCTTAGCGGGGCCCGGGACATATGGCTACACCTTC
CASSLAGPGTYGYTF
>TRBJ1-5|.|.|TRBV30
TGTGCCTGGAGTATAGGGAGGTGCCAGCCCCAGCATTTT
CAWSIGRCQPQHF
>TRBJ2-3|TRBD1|once|TRBV4-3
TGCGCCAGCAGCCAAGATAACAGGGGGTCAGATACGCAGTATTTT
CASSQDNRGSDTQYF
>TRBJ2-3|.|.|TRBV9
TGTGCCAGCAGCGATACAGGTAGCACAGATACGCAGTATTTT
CASSDTGSTDTQYF
>TRBJ1-3|TRBD1|.|TRBV7-3
TGTGCCAGCAGCCGGGACAGAGGAAACACCATATATTTT
CASSRDRGNTIYF
>TRBJ1-1|.|.|TRBV11-2
TGTGCCAGCAGCTTCCCAGGGAGGGGAGACACTGAAGCTTTCTTT
CASSFPGRGDTEAFF
>TRBJ1-2|.|.|TRBV29-1
TGCAGCGTTGGCGGGGCATACATTGGCTACACCTTC
CSVGGAYIGYTF
>TRBJ2-5|.|.|TRBV18
TGTGCCAGCTCACCACGTATCACAGGGAGAGAGACCCAGTACTTC
CASSPRITGRETQYF